The source of this T cell receptor beta chain is a study of T cell repertoires in cytomegalovirus infection. Study-level background: From public TCR beta signatures came an indication of both CMV infection and matching HLA type.

Each CDR3 protein is one row after TCRdb ran MiXCR on the reads. The table records under 250,000 distinct CDR3 sequences, approximately 13% of them present only once. This clonotype was recorded many times. Antigen specificity is unknown. Trimming cost V 6 bases and J 3 bases; bases outside gene matches: 8. CDR3 length equals 14 residues. Germline lookup yields CDR1 MNHNS and CDR2 SASEGT. General study findings and limits: Identification of carriers of CMV plus the relevant HLA was achieved through cumulative public TCR beta family frequency. HLA-C-restricted TCR beta clonotypes specific for CMV led the ex vivo response.

The sequenced sample consisted of PBMCs. The chain has TRBV6-1 and TRBJ2-7, with 7 bases that match TRBD2. This TCR came from a human donor in good health (CMV status not recorded). Some clones in this sample may be carry-over from other donors' samples. The CDR3 DNA follows: TGTGCCAGCAGCCTTTTCGGGAGGAACTACGAGCAGTACTTC. This translates into CASSLFGRNYEQYF.